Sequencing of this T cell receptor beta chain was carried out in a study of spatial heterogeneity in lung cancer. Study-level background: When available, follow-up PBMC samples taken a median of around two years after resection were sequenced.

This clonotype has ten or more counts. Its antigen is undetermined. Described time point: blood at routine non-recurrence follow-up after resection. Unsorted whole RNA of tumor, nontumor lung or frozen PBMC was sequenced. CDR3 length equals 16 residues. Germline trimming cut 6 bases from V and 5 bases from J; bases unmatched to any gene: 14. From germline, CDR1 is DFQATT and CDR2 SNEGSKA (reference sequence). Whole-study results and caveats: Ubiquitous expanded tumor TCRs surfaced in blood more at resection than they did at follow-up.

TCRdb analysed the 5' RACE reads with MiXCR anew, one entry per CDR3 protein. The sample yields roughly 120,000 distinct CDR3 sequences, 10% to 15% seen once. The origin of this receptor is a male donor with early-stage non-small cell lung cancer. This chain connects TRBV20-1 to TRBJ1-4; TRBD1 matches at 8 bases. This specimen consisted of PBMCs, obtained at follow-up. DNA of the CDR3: TGCAGTGCCCGACGCGAACGACAGGGGCGGAATGAAAAACTGTTTTTT. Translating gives CSARRERQGRNEKLFF.